In its sample, the clone carrying this T cell receptor (beta chain) was seen a few times. This record comes from a study of T cell repertoires in cytomegalovirus infection. The junction had 6 bases not matched to a gene; V was cut back by 2 bases and J by 3 bases. Germline CDR1 and CDR2: SGHAT and FQNNGV. The CDR3 covers 16 residues. TCRdb analysed the reads with MiXCR anew, one entry per CDR3 protein. The sample gives 450,000 to 600,000 distinct CDR3 sequences, about 11% of which show up once; 9.5% to 13% is in the top ten. The sequenced material came from PBMCs. The chain combines TRBV11-2 with TRBJ2-1; 8 nucleotides agree with TRBD1. The sequence was obtained from a human donor in good health (CMV status not recorded). Some clones in this sample may be carry-over from other donors' samples. CDR3 in DNA: TGTGCCAGCAGCTTAAGGTTAACAGGGGGCTACAATGAGCAGTTCTTC. This sequence encodes CASSLRLTGGYNEQFF.